The 26 T cell receptor beta chains listed next were all sequenced from one sample in a study of blood T cell repertoires in COVID-19. Generated by immunoSEQ multiplex PCR, the TCRdb table keeps only in-frame clones and is missing some. Counted here are over 250,000 clones, roughly 87% occurring once; the ten biggest clones make up approximately 12%. The sequenced sample was peripheral blood. Receptors originate from a human donor in a cohort sampled during active COVID-19.

CDR3 sequence reads: CASRSGQGNTDTQYF. In nucleotides, the CDR3 is TGTGCCAGCCGCTCGGGACAGGGTAACACAGATACGCAGTATTTT. V and J are TRBV2 and TRBJ2-3; 9 bases align to TRBD1. The length of the CDR3 is 15 residues. Germline V gives CDR1 SNHLY, CDR2 FYNNEI. J was trimmed by 2 bases and V by 8 bases; bases with no gene match: 8.

V usage is TRBV11-2 and J usage is TRBJ1-2; no clear D gene. The CDR3 sequence is 16 residues long. V was cut by 2 bases and J by 8 bases, with 21 bases left in between. Germline V gene sequence: CDR1 SGHAT, CDR2 FQNNGV. The CDR3 DNA reads as TGTGCCAGCAGCTTATCGGCGGGCTTCGCTGCGGGGGGCTACACCTTC. It codes for CASSLSAGFAAGGYTF.

This chain uses TRBV7-2 with TRBJ2-2, with TRBD2 matching over 14 bases. This CDR3 comprises 19 residues. V lost 5 bases to trimming and J lost 8 bases; unmatched junction nucleotides: 16. Per the germline V gene, CDR1 is SGHTA and CDR2 is FQGNSA. The CDR3 region has the DNA TGTGCCAGCAGCCCTACGAGCTTGGGACTAGCGGGAGTTGGAGGGGAGCTGTTTTTT. Residues: CASSPTSLGLAGVGGELFF.

The table lists this clone with a count of one. The chain links TRBV2 to TRBJ1-2; 7 bases fit TRBD1. The V gene end was trimmed by 3 bases and the J gene end by 4 bases; junction bases not matched to a gene: 2. The CDR3 totals 13 residues. Germline lookup yields CDR1 SNHLY and CDR2 FYNNEI. The CDR3 loop reads CASSDSGGYGYTF. In DNA form, the CDR3 reads TGTGCCAGCAGTGATTCAGGGGGCTATGGCTACACCTTC. The full variable domain, rest sourced from reference TRBV2 and TRBJ1-2, is EPEVTQTPSHQVTQMGQEVILRCVPISNHLYFYWYRQILGQKVEFLVSFYNNEISEKSEIFDDQFSVERPDGSNFTLKIRSTKLEDSAMYFCASSDSGGYGYTFGSGTRLTVV.

This sequence joins TRBV6-5 and TRBJ1-5; D remains unclear. Germline V gives CDR1 MNHEY, CDR2 SVGAGI. The length of the CDR3 is 13 residues. Trimming took off 6 bases at V and 0 bases at J, with 6 bases between the two ends. The CDR3 DNA reads TGTGCCAGCAGCTCACTTAGCAATCAGCCCCAGCATTTT. Protein: CASSSLSNQPQHF.

This sequence joins TRBV4-3 and TRBJ2-3, with 12 bases fitting TRBD2. This CDR3 has 14 residues. With V trimmed by 3 bases and J by 5 bases, 0 bases remained unmatched. CDR1 LGHNA and CDR2 YSLEER come from the germline V gene. In nucleotides, the CDR3 is TGCGCCAGCAGCCAGGGACTAGCGGGAGATACGCAGTATTTT. Its protein is CASSQGLAGDTQYF.

The V call is TRBV29-1, the J call TRBJ2-7, with 7 bases lining up with TRBD2. J gave up 3 bases and V 0 bases, and 2 bases lay outside the gene matches. Germline values: CDR1 SQVTM, CDR2 ANQGSEA. The CDR3 sequence is 13 residues long. CDR3 in DNA: TGCAGCGTTGAAGATGGCGGGAGCTACGAGCAGTACTTC. It codes for CSVEDGGSYEQYF.

The chain carries TRBV4-1 and TRBJ2-5, with D possibly being TRBD2 (5 bases). This CDR3 contains 15 residues. V lost 3 bases, J lost 3 bases, and 14 bases lay in between. CDR1 and CDR2 (germline): MGHRA, YSYEKL. The CDR3, as DNA: TGCGCCAGCAGCCATCGGTTTGTGGGAGAAGAGACCCAGTACTTC. Amino acid sequence: CASSHRFVGEETQYF.

This clone was observed once. This chain joins TRBV6-1 and TRBJ1-6, with D hard to call. Between the trimmed V and J ends, which lost 0 bases and 11 bases, there was a span of 17 bases. The CDR3 consists of 16 residues. Germline values: CDR1 MNHNS, CDR2 SASEGT. The CDR3 spells CASSEAGQRVTTPLHF. CDR3 nucleotide sequence: TGTGCCAGCAGTGAAGCCGGCCAGCGTGTAACGACACCCCTCCACTTT.

This chain links TRBV7-9 with TRBJ2-1; TRBD2 agrees at 16 bases. V lost 4 bases and J lost 8; bases outside the gene matches: 8. Germline V gene data show CDR1 as SEHNR and CDR2 as FQNEAQ (reference sequence). This CDR3 region has 17 residues. CDR3 protein: CASSWGTSGRAGDEQFF. CDR3 sequence (DNA): TGTGCCAGCAGCTGGGGGACTAGCGGGAGGGCCGGCGATGAGCAGTTCTTC.

The V call is TRBV27, the J call TRBJ2-5; D is unclear. The CDR3 runs to 12 residues. V was pared by 4 bases and J by 4 bases, with 7 bases between. Per germline, CDR1 MNHEY and CDR2 SMNVEV (reference sequence). The CDR3 coding sequence is TGTGCCAGCAGTTCAATTGTAGAGACCCAGTACTTC. Its protein product is CASSSIVETQYF.

The gene calls are TRBV30 and TRBJ1-4; D is possibly TRBD1 (5 bases). This CDR3 has 13 residues. V lost 2 bases and J 8 bases, leaving 12 bases between the germline ends. The germline CDR1 and CDR2 sequences are GTSNPN and SVGIG (reference sequence). The CDR3 reads CAWSNRLREKLFF. CDR3 DNA: TGTGCCTGGAGTAACAGGTTACGGGAAAAACTGTTTTTT.

The V and J genes are TRBV24-1 and TRBJ1-3, with 7 bases that match TRBD1. V lost 9 bases and J lost 0; bases outside the gene matches: 4. This CDR3 region has 14 residues. Looked up from germline, CDR1 is KGHDR and CDR2 is SFDVKD. CDR3 sequence (DNA): TGTGCCACCCGGGACAGCGGCTCTGGAAACACCATATATTTT. Amino acid sequence: CATRDSGSGNTIYF.

With regard to this clone: The sample holds other DNA sequences that translate to the same CDR3. The V gene is TRBV5-1, the J gene TRBJ2-7; 11 bases match TRBD1. V gave up 4 bases and J gave up 3 bases; unmatched junction bases: 6. Per the germline V gene, CDR1 is SGHRS and CDR2 is YFSETQ. This CDR3 contains 15 residues. In DNA form, the CDR3 reads TGCGCCAGCAGCCCTGGACAGGGGGCGTTCTACGAGCAGTACTTC. Its protein is CASSPGQGAFYEQYF. Supplemented by reference TRBV5-1 and TRBJ2-7, the full variable domain reads KAGVTQTPRYLIKTRGQQVTLSCSPISGHRSVSWYQQTPGQGLQFLFEYFSETQRNKGNFPGRFSGRQFSNSRSEMNVSTLELGDSALYLCASSPGQGAFYEQYFGPGTRLTVT.

V is TRBV11-2 and J is TRBJ2-1; 10 nucleotides match TRBD2. V shed 8 bases and J 6 bases; nucleotides not matched to a gene: 10. CDR1 and CDR2 from the germline V gene are SGHAT and FQNNGV. The CDR3 is made up of 15 amino acids. The CDR3 DNA sequence: TGTGCCAGCTCGGGAAGACTAGCGGGTCCCAATGAGCAGTTCTTC. This codes for CASSGRLAGPNEQFF.

V gene TRBV6-5 combines with J gene TRBJ2-3; D possibly corresponds to TRBD2 (5 bases). The germline V gene encodes CDR1 MNHEY and CDR2 SVGAGI. The CDR3 sequence is 16 residues long. V dropped 2 bases and J dropped 0 bases, with 12 bases sitting between them. The CDR3 sequence: CASSYTWSGSTDTQYF. CDR3 DNA sequence: TGTGCCAGCAGTTACACCTGGAGCGGTAGCACAGATACGCAGTATTTT.

The chain joins TRBV27 to TRBJ2-2; 7 bases are shared with TRBD1. The CDR3 sequence is 16 residues long. The J segment lost 5 bases and the V segment lost 5 bases, leaving 11 bases of the junction unmatched. Per the germline V gene, CDR1 is MNHEY and CDR2 is SMNVEV (reference sequence). The CDR3 region is CASSAAGGRRTGELFF. CDR3 nucleotide sequence: TGTGCCAGCAGTGCGGCAGGGGGTCGGCGTACCGGGGAGCTGTTTTTT.

The gene calls are TRBV29-1 and TRBJ2-5, with 8 positions matching TRBD1. CDR3 length equals 16 residues. Germline loops: CDR1 SQVTM, CDR2 ANQGSEA. Trimming removed 2 bases from V and 0 bases from J; junction bases left unmatched: 8. In nucleotides, the CDR3 is TGCAGCGTTGAAAGAGGGACAGGCGTCTACCAAGAGACCCAGTACTTC. Amino acid sequence: CSVERGTGVYQETQYF.

This clone was picked up one time. The chain couples TRBV9 to TRBJ2-7; the D gene is possibly TRBD2 (6 bases). CDR1 and CDR2 from the germline V gene are SGDLS and YYNGEE. The ends were cut back, 2 bases at V and 0 bases at J, with 12 bases in the middle. CDR3 size: 15 residues. The CDR3 region has the DNA TGTGCCAGCAGCGTTGGCGGGGCCAGCTCCTACGAGCAGTACTTC. As protein: CASSVGGASSYEQYF.

This clone occurred a few times. The rearrangement joins TRBV4-3 to TRBJ2-2; tentative D call: TRBD1 (5 bases). The CDR3 covers 14 residues. Germline V gene sequence: CDR1 LGHNA, CDR2 YSLEER. The germline V and J ends were trimmed by 6 bases and 0 bases, with 8 bases remaining between them. The CDR3 DNA reads as TGCGCCAGCAGGACAGCCTCGAACACCGGGGAGCTGTTTTTT. As protein: CASRTASNTGELFF.

The chain employs TRBV13 and TRBJ2-2, with 7 positions matching TRBD2. V shed 3 bases, J shed 0 bases, and the junction held 10 bases outside the gene matches. CDR1 is PRHDT, CDR2 FYEKMQ, per germline (reference sequence). The CDR3 has 18 residues. The CDR3 DNA follows: TGTGCCAGCAGCTTGGAGCGGGATGCGAACGCGAACACCGGGGAGCTGTTTTTT. Protein product: CASSLERDANANTGELFF.

The chain carries TRBV11-2 and TRBJ2-7; 8 bases agree with TRBD2. Per germline, CDR1 SGHAT and CDR2 FQNNGV. V dropped 3 bases and J dropped 1; count of bases not matched to a gene: 5. This CDR3 is 15 amino acids long. CDR3 sequence: CASSFSIAGSYEQYF. DNA of the CDR3: TGTGCCAGCAGCTTTTCCATAGCGGGGTCCTACGAGCAGTACTTC.

Details on this clone: Additional DNA sequences in this sample encode the identical CDR3. The rearrangement joins TRBV3-1 (or the pseudogene TRBV3-2) to TRBJ2-7, with 8 bases identical to TRBD2. The germline gives CDR1 LGHDT, CDR2 YNNKEL (reference sequence). The CDR3 is 14 residues long. The V gene end was trimmed by 3 bases and the J gene end by 5 bases; junction bases not matched to a gene: 6. CDR3 sequence: CASSHSSGSDEQYF. In DNA, the CDR3 is TGTGCCAGCAGCCATTCCAGCGGGAGTGACGAGCAGTACTTC.

The chain couples TRBV5-5 to TRBJ2-2, with TRBD2 matching 13 bases. There are 17 residues in the CDR3. Germline V CDR1 and CDR2: SGHKS, YYEKEE (reference sequence). J gave up 6 bases and V 4 bases, and 9 bases lay outside the gene matches. The CDR3 region is CASSEGLAGTRAGELFF. As DNA, the CDR3 is TGTGCCAGCAGCGAGGGACTAGCGGGAACGAGGGCCGGGGAGCTGTTTTTT.

The V and J genes are TRBV4-3 and TRBJ2-1, with TRBD2 matching over 13 bases. The germline V gene encodes CDR1 LGHNA and CDR2 YSLEER. V lost 3 bases, J lost 6 bases, and 5 bases stayed unmatched. CDR3 length: 16 amino acids. The CDR3 loop reads CASSQEGLAGFNEQFF. DNA of the CDR3: TGCGCCAGCAGCCAGGAGGGACTAGCGGGATTCAATGAGCAGTTCTTC.

This clone was seen a handful of times. The chain couples TRBV4-2 to TRBJ2-2; D gene ambiguous. The CDR3 is 17 amino acids. Trimming took 0 bases from V and 2 from J, leaving 13 bases between them. Per germline, CDR1 LGHNA and CDR2 YNFKEQ. CDR3 bases: TGTGCCAGCAGCCAAGAGATGGCGGAGCACAACACCGGGGAGCTGTTTTTT. Translation gives CASSQEMAEHNTGELFF.